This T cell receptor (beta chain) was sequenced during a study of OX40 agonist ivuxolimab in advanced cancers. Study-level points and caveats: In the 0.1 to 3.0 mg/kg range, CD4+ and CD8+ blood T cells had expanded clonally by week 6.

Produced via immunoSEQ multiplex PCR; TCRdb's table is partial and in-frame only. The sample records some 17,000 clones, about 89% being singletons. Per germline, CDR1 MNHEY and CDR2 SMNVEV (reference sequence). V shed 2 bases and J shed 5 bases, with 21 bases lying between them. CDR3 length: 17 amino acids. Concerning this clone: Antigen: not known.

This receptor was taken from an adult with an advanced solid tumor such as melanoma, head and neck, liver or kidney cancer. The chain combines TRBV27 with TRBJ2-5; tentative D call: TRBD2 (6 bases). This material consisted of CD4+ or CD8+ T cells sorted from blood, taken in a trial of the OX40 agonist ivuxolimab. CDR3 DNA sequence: TGTGCCAGCAGTTTAGCACCGCGTCAGGGAGGATTGGAGACCCAGTACTTC. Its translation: CASSLAPRQGGLETQYF.